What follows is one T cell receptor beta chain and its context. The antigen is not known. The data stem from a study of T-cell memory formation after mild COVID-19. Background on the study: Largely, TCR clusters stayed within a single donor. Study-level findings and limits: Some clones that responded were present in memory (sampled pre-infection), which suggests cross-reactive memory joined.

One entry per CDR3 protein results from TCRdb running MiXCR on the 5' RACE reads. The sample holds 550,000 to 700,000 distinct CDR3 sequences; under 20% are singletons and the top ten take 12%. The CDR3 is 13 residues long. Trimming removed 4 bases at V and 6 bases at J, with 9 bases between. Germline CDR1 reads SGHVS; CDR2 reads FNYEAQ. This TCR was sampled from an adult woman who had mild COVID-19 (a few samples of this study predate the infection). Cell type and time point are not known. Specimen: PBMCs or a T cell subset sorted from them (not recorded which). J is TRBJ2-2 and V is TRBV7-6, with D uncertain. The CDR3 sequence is CASSSTSAGELFF. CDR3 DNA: TGTGCCAGCAGCTCAACATCGGCCGGGGAGCTGTTTTTT.